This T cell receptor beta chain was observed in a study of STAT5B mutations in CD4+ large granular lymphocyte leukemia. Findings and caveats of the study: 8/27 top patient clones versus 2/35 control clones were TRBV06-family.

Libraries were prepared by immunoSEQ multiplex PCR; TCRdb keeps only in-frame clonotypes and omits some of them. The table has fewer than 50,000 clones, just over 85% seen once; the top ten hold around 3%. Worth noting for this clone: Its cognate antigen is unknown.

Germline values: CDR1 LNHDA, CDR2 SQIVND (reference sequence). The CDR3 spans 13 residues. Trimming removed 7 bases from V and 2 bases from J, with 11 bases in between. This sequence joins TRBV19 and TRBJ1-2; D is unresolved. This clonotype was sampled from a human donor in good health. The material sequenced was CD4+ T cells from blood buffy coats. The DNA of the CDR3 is TGTGCCAGTAATGATAGGGAGAACTATGGCTACACCTTC. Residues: CASNDRENYGYTF.